These T cell receptor beta chains were read from a single sample in a study of blood T cell repertoires in COVID-19. Sequencing was performed with immunoSEQ multiplex PCR; in TCRdb, only in-frame clones are kept and a portion is missing. The profile shows some 90,000 clones, approximately 89% of them singletons. Sequenced input: peripheral blood. These receptors were taken from an elderly woman with active COVID-19. Each CDR3 is given with its conserved first and last residue. D genes are given only for firm matches. For some rows the clone size is stated as once, few or many, or as a class when expanded; others skip it.

TRBV4-2	TRBJ2-7	once	TRBD1	TGTGCCAGCAGCCAAGAATTCGGGACAGGGCACTACGAGCAGTACTTC	CASSQEFGTGHYEQYF
TRBV12-2	TRBJ2-3	-	-	TGTGCAAGTCGCTTAGAGGGGGAACTAGCGAATACGCAGTATTTT	CASRLEGELANTQYF
TRBV28	TRBJ1-5	-	-	TGTGCCAGCAGTTCAGGAAACAATCAGCCCCAGCATTTT	CASSSGNNQPQHF
TRBV15	TRBJ2-5	-	TRBD1	TGTGCCACCAGCTTTGCCTCAGGGACGGCAGGGGGAGAGACCCAGTACTTC	CATSFASGTAGGETQYF
TRBV2	TRBJ2-1	-	-	TGTGCCAGCCTCGACAGGGAGGTGGGCAATGAGCAGTTCTTC	CASLDREVGNEQFF
TRBV2	TRBJ2-7	-	-	TGTGCCAGCAGTGATAGTTGGGGGCACTACGAGCAGTACTTC	CASSDSWGHYEQYF
TRBV6-5	TRBJ2-3	-	-	TGTGCCAGCAGCCCAGGACTTAGCACAGATACGCAGTATTTT	CASSPGLSTDTQYF
TRBV10-3	TRBJ1-1	few	TRBD1	TGTGCCATCAGTGCGAGTTTGGGACAGGGGGATATGTTGGACACTGAAGCTTTCTTT	CAISASLGQGDMLDTEAFF
TRBV6-5	TRBJ2-5	-	-	TGTGCCAGCAGTTACTCGCGCAGGCCTTTCCAAGAGACCCAGTACTTC	CASSYSRRPFQETQYF
TRBV4-3	TRBJ1-5	-	-	TGCGCCAGCAGCCAATCGTTCAATCAGCCCCAGCATTTT	CASSQSFNQPQHF
TRBV6-5	TRBJ2-2	once	-	TGTGCCACGACTAGGGGCCAGATCTTCGCCGGGGAGCTGTTTTTT	CATTRGQIFAGELFF
TRBV5-4	TRBJ2-1	-	TRBD2	TGTGCCAGCAGCCCCTCGGGGGGAGCGGGAGGGTATATGGAGCAGTTCTTC	CASSPSGGAGGYMEQFF
TRBV28	TRBJ2-2	-	TRBD1	TGTGCCAGCAGTTCAGGACAGGGGGACACCGGGGAGCTGTTTTTT	CASSSGQGDTGELFF
TRBV9	TRBJ2-6	-	-	TGTGCCAGCAGCCCCCCCCGACAGGCCGGGGCCAACGTCCTGACTTTC	CASSPPRQAGANVLTF
TRBV6-6	TRBJ2-5	once	-	TGTGCCAGCAGACCGCCCGTAACAGGCCAAGAGACCCAGTACTTC	CASRPPVTGQETQYF
TRBV28	TRBJ2-5	-	-	TGTGCCAGCAGTTCCAACCCAGGGGGGTACCAAGAGACCCAGTACTTC	CASSSNPGGYQETQYF